This T cell receptor beta chain is from a study of cytomegalovirus exposure and HLA in healthy donors (dated by TCRdb to about 2017). About the study as a whole: In an earlier analysis of approximately 640 of the donors, 250 to 350 Gb of sequence data and 90 million to 120 million unique TCR beta sequences from 150 million to 200 million T cells were reported. An early release that covered about 640 HLA-typed donors contained around 300 gigabases of sequencing data and 80 million or so unique TCR sequences. Among the roughly 380 genotyped donors, approximately 77% belonged to the genetic ancestry cluster associated with self-reported Caucasian donors. The study aimed to test whether signatures of past pathogen exposure could be identified by cataloging public T cell receptors. Using immunosequencing, the study profiled T cell repertoires from approximately 700 subjects and related those repertoires to cytomegalovirus serostatus. A separate validation cohort of more than 100 different subjects was used in addition to the 666-subject first cohort. To predict cytomegalovirus infection status, the study combined high-throughput TCR immunosequencing, statistical association of individual TCRs with disease status, and machine learning. To study patterns of TCR occurrence, a later analysis re-analyzed previously published TCR beta repertoires from around 670 donors and added high-resolution HLA genotyping. Rather than drawing on any new phenotypic data, the later analysis identified candidate immune exposures from TCR beta sequences and the way those sequences occurred across donors. An earlier analysis of more than 450 of the donors used high-throughput TCR beta sequencing to judge whether each TCR beta V gene segment behaved as functional or pseudogenic. Donor age, sex, ethnicity and CMV serostatus were compiled together with the repertoire data. In a later genetic analysis, genome-wide SNP genotypes for about three fifths of the roughly 670 donors were used, and that subset was treated as a discovery cohort. Every repertoire in the discovery cohort had been generated on one and the same sequencing platform. Class I and class II HLA loci were covered by the typing at four-digit resolution. The number of donors typed differed by locus, with roughly 620-630 for A, B, C, DRB1 and DQB1, approximately 500 for DQA1, some 570 for DPA1, and about 450 for DPB1. About five DR-DQ haplotypes were treated as single units for association and clustering because of strong linkage in the cohort. Across around 400 genotyped donors of the cohort, an average of approximately 200,000 unique TCR beta nucleotide sequences per donor were sequenced, and roughly a sixth of those sequences were non-productive.

In total, 666 healthy bone marrow donors made up the cohort. All cohort members were sampled while nominally healthy, although unrecorded immune exposures were likely present. The donor was CMV seronegative and was included in the group of several hundred seronegative cohort members. Every donor gave a peripheral blood sample, and the peripheral blood mononuclear cells from that sample were used for TCR beta sequencing. Genomic DNA was extracted from the blood cell samples with the Qiagen DNeasy Blood Extraction Kit. Library creation used the immunoSEQ multiplex PCR assay. For the multiplex PCR, a mixture combining 60 forward primers for TCR Vbeta segments and 13 reverse primers for TCR Jbeta segments was used. The CDR3 region of rearranged TCR beta genes was amplified from genomic DNA by a multiplex PCR assay. The amplified TCR beta libraries were sequenced on the Illumina HiSeq System as 87-base-pair reads. The published analysis was carried out like this. In a later analysis, some 80 million unique TCR beta chains were counted across the roughly 670 repertoires, and roughly 10 million of these chains were shared by at least two donors. Raw reads were error-corrected and collapsed into unique sequences by a nearest-neighbor algorithm in which closely related sequences were merged to remove PCR and sequencing errors. CDR3 sequences were aligned to IMGT reference sequences to assign V, D and J gene segments. For a sequence to be retained, at least a six-nucleotide match to both a V gene segment and a J gene segment was required. Rearrangements were called productive when the CDR3 lacked stop codons and stayed in frame with V and J; all others were non-productive. Following IMGT convention, CDR3 was defined as the stretch from the second conserved V-encoded cysteine up to the conserved J-encoded phenylalanine. The earlier analysis of around 640 of the donors excluded sequences that lacked an unambiguous match to a single V gene segment. An earlier analysis of several hundred of the donors called V segments functional above 56.7% productive rearrangements and segregating when the between-donor standard deviation exceeded 5%. A statistical classification framework was built to diagnose cytomegalovirus status from the catalog of TCR beta chain sequences. In a later analysis, V and J genes were assigned by comparing TCR nucleotide sequences against IMGT/GENE-DB human TR gene sequences. Using the TCRdist pipeline, a later analysis assigned CDR3 sequences along with most-parsimonious VDJ recombination scenarios. In a later analysis, each TCR beta chain was defined by its CDR3 amino acid sequence together with its V-gene family, and reads without a unique V-gene family were excluded. To address suspected cross-contamination and a sequencing artifact, a later analysis removed approximately 600 highly shared, low-generation-probability nucleotide sequences. In a later analysis, a clonal expansion index for each public chain was calculated from normalized within-repertoire ranks of inferred template counts. In a later analysis, generation probabilities were computed with a VDJ recombination model fitted to out-of-frame rearrangements, and the resulting probabilities were checked against IGoR. In a later analysis, TCR-TCR, TCR-HLA and TCR-CMV co-occurrence was scored with hypergeometric tests, and a repertoire-size bias correction was applied to TCR pairs. To estimate false discovery rates, a later analysis permuted the HLA or CMV assignments 20 times. In a later analysis, co-occurring TCRs were grouped using DBSCAN, with TCRdist sequence similarity added in when clustering inside HLA-allele-positive subsets. Co-occurrence clustering excluded repertoires with fewer than 30,000 or more than 120,000 public chains, plus five with anomalous nucleotide sharing. TCRdb retrieved this table from immuneACCESS and kept in-frame rearrangements only. Not all clones are present; in checked studies, unresolved V genes account for under half, and no reason is known for the remainder. From that table come the V and J calls and clone size; the DNA was used to work out D and trimming. The sample includes a few hundred thousand clones, with roughly 80% observed a single time. In total, the top ten clones hold 0.2% to 0.25% of the sample.

What the authors observed across the whole study: A further reported finding was that TCR beta sequences accurately predicted the HLA-A and HLA-B alleles for most subjects in the first cohort. The earlier analysis of 587 of the donors excluded seventeen rarely observed V segments, including chromosome 9 orphons, because counts were too low. Presence/absence analyses assumed roughly uniform sequencing depth across donors, an assumption that may not hold. The authors suggested that the approach could potentially be extended to other disease states and immunological phenotypes. A later analysis found that TCR association rates varied across HLA loci, with DRB1 alleles showing the most associated TCRs and HLA-C alleles the fewest. V-gene and J-gene trimming of TCR beta chains was associated with a missense DCLRE1C variant in a later genetic analysis, and the association was replicated in an independent cohort. Broadly in line with IMGT annotations, most TCR beta V segments showed up in productive rearrangements about 87% or about 30% of the time in an earlier analysis of approximately 640 of the donors. A later analysis associated 16,951 TCR beta sequences with specific HLA alleles at a false discovery rate of 0.05. Cytomegalovirus status was reported to be diagnosed by the classifier with high specificity and sensitivity in both the original and validation cohorts. According to a later analysis, most CMV-associated TCR beta chains appeared to be HLA-restricted, and the HLA associations seemed to be driven largely by CMV exposure. The 87-base-pair reads could not distinguish some IMGT-functional V segments, including TRBV6-2 and TRBV6-3, so those segments were excluded. Linkage disequilibrium might explain the correlated functional status among segregating V segments, but an unknown experimental factor could not be excluded. Most TCR sequences were seen in very few donors, while some public TCRs were found in many individuals. Because HLA typing was missing for some donors at each locus, association tests included only the typed subset. A later analysis reported that several top co-occurrence clusters appeared linked to parvovirus B19, influenza, CMV and Epstein-Barr virus. The sequencing pipeline was judged likely to have produced a cluster of highly shared sequence variants as a technical artifact. CMV serostatus was the only immune exposure information available for the cohort. A total of 164 TCR beta chains were listed by the study as associated with cytomegalovirus. In this cohort, only TCR beta chains were sequenced, and detectable features were limited by the absence of alpha or paired-chain data. A later analysis found that HLA-associated TCR beta chains were more clonally expanded and had lower generation probabilities than equally common non-associated chains. Assigning TCR associations to individual alleles was difficult when HLA alleles, especially DR and DQ, strongly co-occurred. In vitro tests confirmed that three of the cytomegalovirus-associated TCR beta chains recognize cytomegalovirus antigens. A later genetic analysis reported fewer N-insertions in productive TCRs among donors in an Asian-associated ancestry cluster than the roughly 700-donor mean.

Regarding this clone: Its target antigen remains unknown. No per-base quality is available; no much larger clone lies one base away.

The CDR3, cysteine through phenylalanine, is 13 amino acids long. Only the CDR3 region is kept as DNA, spanning 39 bases read in frame from base 1. CDR1 and CDR2 are drawn from the germline V gene: SGHAT, FQNNGV. V is shortened by 5 bases, J by 4 bases, and the region joining them spans 11 bases. Sequencing input: PBMCs. The sequence was obtained from a girl aged 2-10 years in good health and CMV-seronegative. The V and J genes are TRBV11-2 and TRBJ1-2; D gene: possibly TRBD1, on 5 matching bases. The bases are TGTGCCAGCAGCCCCCCTGACAGCTATGGCTACACCTTC. The encoded protein is CASSPPDSYGYTF.